The 6 T cell receptor beta chains below were found in one sample sequenced in a study of Graves' ophthalmopathy and Graves' hyperthyroidism (dated by TCRdb to 2016 to 2019). Instrument on record: Illumina HiSeq 2000. For repertoire sequencing, the TCR beta CDR3 regions were amplified from RNA transcripts. The first round of RT-PCR was done with HTBI primers and the Qiagen OneStep RT-PCR kit, and was followed by a second round of multiplex PCR, then size selection and purification. TCRdb took the public reads, trimmed them with fastp at Q25, ran MiXCR for clone calling and kept in-frame beta chains. Under each unique CDR3 protein, matching rows form one entry showing the most common genes and DNA. The sample includes about 660,000 distinct CDR3 sequences, with roughly two fifths observed a single time. Of the sample, 3.3% is held by the ten largest clones. The sequencing sample was made of peripheral blood. The origin of the receptors is an adult man with Graves' ophthalmopathy.

This chain links TRBV9 with TRBJ1-3, with 7 bases that match TRBD1. Germline-derived CDR1 and CDR2 are SGDLS and YYNGEE. The V and J ends lost 4 bases and 3 bases, in that order; junction bases with no gene match: 4. CDR3 length: 14 amino acids. The CDR3 region is CASSIGTVGNTIYF. The CDR3 DNA is TGTGCCAGCAGCATCGGGACAGTTGGAAACACCATATATTTT.

This clonotype was detected many times. The V and J genes are TRBV5-1 and TRBJ1-1, with D possibly TRBD1 on 6 matching bases. V was cut by 4 bases and J by 4 bases, with 17 bases left in between. The CDR3 totals 15 residues. Germline V gene lookup returns CDR1 SGHRS and CDR2 YFSETQ. This chain's CDR3 is CASSVKGTPGTEAFF. The CDR3 nucleotides read TGCGCCAGCAGCGTAAAAGGGACACCTGGCACTGAAGCTTTCTTT.

This clonotype appeared a single time. Since a much larger clone is just one base distant, this may be a read error. CDR3 sequence reads: CATTRGSGPSLGANVLTF. CDR3 bases: TGCGCCACCACGAGGGGGAGCGGACCTTCTTTAGGGGCCAACGTCCTGACTTTC. This chain joins TRBV5-1 and TRBJ2-6; D is possibly TRBD1 (6 bases). Germline lookup yields CDR1 SGHRS and CDR2 YFSETQ. V was trimmed by 9 bases and J by 4 bases, leaving 26 bases between them. The CDR3 has 18 residues.

This clonotype came up a few times. The rearrangement links TRBV6-4 to TRBJ2-7; the D gene is possibly TRBD2 (6 bases). The CDR3 is 13 amino acids. CDR1 and CDR2 (germline): MRHNA, SNTAGT. Trimming cost V 8 bases and J 5 bases, with 16 bases left between them. The CDR3 DNA reads TGTGCCAGCTCGACGGAGGGCGGGCACGAGCAGTACTTC. Amino acid sequence: CASSTEGGHEQYF.

This clonotype has a count of ten or more. This CDR3 is CASSDWGRTASQYF. CDR3 DNA sequence: TGTGCCAGCAGTGATTGGGGCAGGACAGCCTCCCAGTACTTC. This chain uses TRBV2 with TRBJ2-7; D might be TRBD1 (6 bases). Per the germline V gene, CDR1 is SNHLY and CDR2 is FYNNEI. The CDR3 is 14 residues long. Trimming cost V 3 bases and J 10 bases, with 19 bases left between them.

This clonotype has at least ten counts. The chain uses TRBV11-3 and TRBJ2-5, with D unresolved. The germline gives CDR1 SGHNT, CDR2 YENEEA. The V end was cut by 1 base, the J end by 7 bases, with 10 bases between. This CDR3 contains 13 residues. The CDR3 protein is CASSLGPKGTQYF. The CDR3 coding sequence is TGTGCCAGCAGCTTAGGCCCAAAGGGGACCCAGTACTTC.